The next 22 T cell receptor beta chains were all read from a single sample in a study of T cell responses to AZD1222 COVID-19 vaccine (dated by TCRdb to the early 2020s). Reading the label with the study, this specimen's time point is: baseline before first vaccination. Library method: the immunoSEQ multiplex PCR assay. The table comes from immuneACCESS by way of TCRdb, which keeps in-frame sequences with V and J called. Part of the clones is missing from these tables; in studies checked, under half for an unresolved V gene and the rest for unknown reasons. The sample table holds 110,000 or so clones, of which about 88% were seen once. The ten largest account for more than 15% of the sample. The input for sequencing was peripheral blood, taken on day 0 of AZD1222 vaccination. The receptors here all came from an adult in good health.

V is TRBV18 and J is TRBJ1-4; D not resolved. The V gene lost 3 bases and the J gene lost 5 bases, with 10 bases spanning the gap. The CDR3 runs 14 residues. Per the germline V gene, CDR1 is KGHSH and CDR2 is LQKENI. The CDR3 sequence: CASSPRTGNEKLFF. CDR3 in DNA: TGTGCCAGCTCACCTAGGACGGGGAATGAAAAACTGTTTTTT.

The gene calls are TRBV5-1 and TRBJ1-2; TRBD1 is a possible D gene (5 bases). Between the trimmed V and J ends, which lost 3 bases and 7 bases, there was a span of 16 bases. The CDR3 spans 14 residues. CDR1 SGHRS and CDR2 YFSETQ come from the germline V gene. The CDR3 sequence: CASSWTGGESGYTF. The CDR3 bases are TGCGCCAGCAGCTGGACTGGGGGGGAGAGTGGCTACACCTTC.

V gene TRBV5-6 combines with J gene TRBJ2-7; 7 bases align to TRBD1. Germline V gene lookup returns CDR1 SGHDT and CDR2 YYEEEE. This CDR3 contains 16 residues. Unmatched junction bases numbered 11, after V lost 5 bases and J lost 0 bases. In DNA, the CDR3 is TGTGCCAGCAGACGATACCGGGACAGCCTCTCCTACGAGCAGTACTTC. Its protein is CASRRYRDSLSYEQYF.

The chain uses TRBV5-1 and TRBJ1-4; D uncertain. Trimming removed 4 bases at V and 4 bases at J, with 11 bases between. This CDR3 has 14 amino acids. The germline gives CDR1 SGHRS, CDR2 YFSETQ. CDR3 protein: CASSRSGNNEKLFF. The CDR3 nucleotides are TGCGCCAGCAGCAGGTCGGGGAATAATGAAAAACTGTTTTTT.

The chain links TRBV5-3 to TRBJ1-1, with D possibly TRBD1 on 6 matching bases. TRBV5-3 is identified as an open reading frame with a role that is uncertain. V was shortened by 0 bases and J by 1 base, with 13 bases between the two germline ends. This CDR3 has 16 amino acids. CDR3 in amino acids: CARSLGGLERNTEAFF. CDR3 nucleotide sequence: TGTGCCAGAAGCTTGGGGGGGCTGGAAAGGAACACTGAAGCTTTCTTT.

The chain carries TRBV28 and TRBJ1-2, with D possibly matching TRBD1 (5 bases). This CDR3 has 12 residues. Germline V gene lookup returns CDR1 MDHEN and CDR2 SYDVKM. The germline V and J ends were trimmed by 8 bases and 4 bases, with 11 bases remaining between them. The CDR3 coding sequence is TGTGCCAGCGGGGGGGTTCCCTATGGCTACACCTTC. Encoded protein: CASGGVPYGYTF.

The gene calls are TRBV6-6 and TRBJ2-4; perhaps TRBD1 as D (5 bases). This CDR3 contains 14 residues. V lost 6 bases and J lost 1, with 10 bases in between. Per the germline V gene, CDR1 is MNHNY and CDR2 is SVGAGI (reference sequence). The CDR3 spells CASRTTVAKNIQYF. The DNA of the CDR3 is TGTGCCAGCAGGACGACAGTGGCCAAAAACATTCAGTACTTC.

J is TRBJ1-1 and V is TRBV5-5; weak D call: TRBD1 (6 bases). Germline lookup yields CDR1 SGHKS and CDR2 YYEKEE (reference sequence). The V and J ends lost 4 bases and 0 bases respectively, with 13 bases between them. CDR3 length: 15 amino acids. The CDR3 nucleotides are TGTGCCAGCAGCCGGAGTTGGGGGCTGAACACTGAAGCTTTCTTT. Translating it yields CASSRSWGLNTEAFF.

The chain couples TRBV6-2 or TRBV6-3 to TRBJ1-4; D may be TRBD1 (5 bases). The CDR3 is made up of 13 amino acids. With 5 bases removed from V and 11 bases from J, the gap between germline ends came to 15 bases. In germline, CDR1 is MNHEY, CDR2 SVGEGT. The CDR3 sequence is CASSNTPGGKLFF. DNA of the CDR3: TGTGCCAGCAGTAATACGCCGGGGGGGAAACTGTTTTTT.

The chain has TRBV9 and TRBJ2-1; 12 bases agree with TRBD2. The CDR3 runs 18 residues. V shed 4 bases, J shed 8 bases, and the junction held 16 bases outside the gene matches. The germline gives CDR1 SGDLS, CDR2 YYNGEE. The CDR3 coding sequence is TGTGCCAGCAGCCTTCCGCAAGCCACTAGCGGGGGGTGGGATGAGCAGTTCTTC. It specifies CASSLPQATSGGWDEQFF.

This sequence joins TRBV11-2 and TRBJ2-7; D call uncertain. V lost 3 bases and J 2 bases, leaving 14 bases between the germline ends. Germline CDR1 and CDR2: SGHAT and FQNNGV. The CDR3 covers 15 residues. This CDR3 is CASSFSGQRPYEQYF. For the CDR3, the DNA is TGTGCCAGCAGCTTTTCGGGCCAGCGCCCCTACGAGCAGTACTTC.

The CDR3 loop is CASSPTGGNQPQHF. Written as DNA, the CDR3 is TGTGCCAGCAGTCCTACAGGGGGCAATCAGCCCCAGCATTTT. The chain combines TRBV7-9 with TRBJ1-5; 7 nucleotides agree with TRBD1. The CDR3 has 14 residues. CDR1 and CDR2 from the germline V gene are SEHNR and FQNEAQ (reference sequence). V was clipped by 6 bases and J by 2 bases; unmatched bases: 4.

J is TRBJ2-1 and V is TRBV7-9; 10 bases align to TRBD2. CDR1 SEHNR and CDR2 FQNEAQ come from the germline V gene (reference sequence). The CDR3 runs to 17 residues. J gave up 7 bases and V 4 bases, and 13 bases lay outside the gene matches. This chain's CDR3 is CASSSLRGLAGVNEQFF. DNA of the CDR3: TGTGCCAGCAGCTCCCTTCGAGGGCTAGCGGGAGTTAATGAGCAGTTCTTC. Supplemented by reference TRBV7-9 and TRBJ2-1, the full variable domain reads DTGVSQNPRHKITKRGQNVTFRCDPISEHNRLYWYRQTLGQGPEFLTYFQNEAQLEKSRLLSDRFSAERPKGSFSTLEIQRTEQGDSAMYLCASSSLRGLAGVNEQFFGPGTRLTVL.

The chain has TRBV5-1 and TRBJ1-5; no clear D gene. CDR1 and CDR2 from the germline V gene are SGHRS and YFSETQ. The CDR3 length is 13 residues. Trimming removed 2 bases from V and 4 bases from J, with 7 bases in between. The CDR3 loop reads CASSFSTNQPQHF. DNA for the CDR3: TGCGCCAGCAGCTTTAGTACGAATCAGCCCCAGCATTTT.

CDR3 bases: TGTGCCAGCTCACCAAGATCCCGGGGCCAGAACACTGAAGCTTTCTTT. Translation: CASSPRSRGQNTEAFF. The V and J genes are TRBV18 and TRBJ1-1, with D perhaps matching TRBD1 (5 bases). V lost 2 bases, J lost 1 base, and 14 bases lay in between. CDR1 and CDR2 (germline): KGHSH, LQKENI. The CDR3 has 16 amino acids. Based on the CDR3 plus reference TRBV18 and TRBJ1-1, the full variable domain is NAGVMQNPRHLVRRRGQEARLRCSPMKGHSHVYWYRQLPEEGLKFMVYLQKENIIDESGMPKERFSAEFPKEGPSILRIQQVVRGDSAAYFCASSPRSRGQNTEAFFGQGTRLTVV.

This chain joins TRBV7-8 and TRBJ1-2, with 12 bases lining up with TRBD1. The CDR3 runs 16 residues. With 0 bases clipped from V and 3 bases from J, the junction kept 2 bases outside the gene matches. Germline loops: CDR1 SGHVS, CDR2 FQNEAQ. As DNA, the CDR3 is TGTGCCAGCAGCTTAGCGGGACAGGGGGCTCACTATGGCTACACCTTC. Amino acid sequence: CASSLAGQGAHYGYTF.

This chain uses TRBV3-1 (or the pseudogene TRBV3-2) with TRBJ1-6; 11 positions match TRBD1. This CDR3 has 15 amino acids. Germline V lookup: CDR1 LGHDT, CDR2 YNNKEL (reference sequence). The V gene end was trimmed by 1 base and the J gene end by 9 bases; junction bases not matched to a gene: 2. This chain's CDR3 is CASSQGGQGGSPLHF. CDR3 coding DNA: TGTGCCAGCAGCCAAGGGGGACAGGGGGGTTCACCCCTCCACTTT.

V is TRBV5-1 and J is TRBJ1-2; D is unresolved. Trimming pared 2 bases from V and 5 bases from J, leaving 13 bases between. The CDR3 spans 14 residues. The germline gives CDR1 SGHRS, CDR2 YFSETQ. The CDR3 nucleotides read TGCGCCAGCAGCTTTGACCCGTTAGGGTATGGCTACACCTTC. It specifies CASSFDPLGYGYTF.

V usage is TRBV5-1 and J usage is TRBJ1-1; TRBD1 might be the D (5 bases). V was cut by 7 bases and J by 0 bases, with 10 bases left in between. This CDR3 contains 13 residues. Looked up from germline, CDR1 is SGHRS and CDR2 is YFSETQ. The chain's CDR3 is CASGGSMNTEAFF. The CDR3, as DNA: TGCGCCAGCGGGGGATCTATGAACACTGAAGCTTTCTTT.

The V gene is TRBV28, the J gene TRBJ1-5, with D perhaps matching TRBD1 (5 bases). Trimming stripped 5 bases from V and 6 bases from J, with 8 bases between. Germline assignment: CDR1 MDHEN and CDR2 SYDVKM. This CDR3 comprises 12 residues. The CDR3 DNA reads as TGTGCCAGCAGTCTTAGGGGTCAGCCCCAGCATTTT. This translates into CASSLRGQPQHF.

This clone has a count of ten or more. The CDR3 spells CASSLEFSNQPQHF. The CDR3, as DNA: TGTGCCAGCAGCCTAGAGTTTAGCAATCAGCCCCAGCATTTT. The rearrangement links TRBV7-9 to TRBJ1-5; D uncertain. The CDR3 consists of 14 residues. V was clipped by 5 bases and J by 0 bases, with 8 bases between them. CDR1 is SEHNR, CDR2 FQNEAQ, per germline (reference sequence). Combining the CDR3 with reference TRBV7-9 and TRBJ1-5 gives the whole variable domain DTGVSQNPRHKITKRGQNVTFRCDPISEHNRLYWYRQTLGQGPEFLTYFQNEAQLEKSRLLSDRFSAERPKGSFSTLEIQRTEQGDSAMYLCASSLEFSNQPQHFGDGTRLSIL.

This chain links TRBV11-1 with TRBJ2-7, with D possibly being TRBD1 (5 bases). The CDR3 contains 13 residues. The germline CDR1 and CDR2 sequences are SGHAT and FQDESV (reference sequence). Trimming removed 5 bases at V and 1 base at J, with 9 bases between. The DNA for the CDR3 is TGTGCCAGCAGCCCTGGACATTCCTACGAGCAGTACGTC. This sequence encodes CASSPGHSYEQYV.